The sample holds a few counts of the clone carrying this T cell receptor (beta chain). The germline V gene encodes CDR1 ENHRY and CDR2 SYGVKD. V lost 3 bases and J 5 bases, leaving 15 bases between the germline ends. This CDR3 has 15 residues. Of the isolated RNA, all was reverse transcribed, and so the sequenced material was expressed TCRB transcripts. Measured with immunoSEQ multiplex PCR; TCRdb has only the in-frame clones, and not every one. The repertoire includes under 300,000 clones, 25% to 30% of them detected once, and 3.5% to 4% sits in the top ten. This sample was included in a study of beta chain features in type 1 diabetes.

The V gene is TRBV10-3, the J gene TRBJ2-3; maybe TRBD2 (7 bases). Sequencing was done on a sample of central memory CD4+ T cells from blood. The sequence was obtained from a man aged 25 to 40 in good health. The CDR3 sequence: CAISEAGTMGDTQYF. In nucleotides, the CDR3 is TGTGCCATCAGTGAAGCGGGGACAATGGGAGATACGCAGTATTTT.